Listed below are T cell receptor beta chains from one sample, sequenced in a study of T cell repertoires in cytomegalovirus infection. The antigens for these receptors are not known. TCRdb re-derived calls from the reads in MiXCR, one entry per CDR3 protein. The sample records around 500,000 distinct CDR3 sequences, under 55% being singletons. The source material was cultured PBMCs, sampled from culture after CMV antigen stimulation. The receptors here all came from a human donor in good health (CMV status not recorded). Some clones in this sample may be carry-over from other donors' samples. CDR3s include the opening cysteine and the closing phenylalanine or tryptophan. D genes are given only for firm matches. Clone size, where shown, is once, few, many, or a class for clones that have expanded.

J gene,CDR3 length,D gene,V gene,clone size,CDR3 protein,CDR3 DNA
TRBJ1-2,15,-,TRBV6-1,few,CASSEALQLNYGYTF,TGTGCCAGCAGTGAAGCGCTCCAGTTAAACTATGGCTACACCTTC
TRBJ2-3,18,TRBD2,TRBV4-1,few,CASSRIPGTSGITDTQYF,TGCGCCAGCAGCCGAATCCCGGGGACTAGCGGGATCACAGATACGCAGTATTTT
TRBJ1-1,12,TRBD1,TRBV6-5,-,CASSKTGVSAFF,TGTGCCAGCAGTAAAACAGGGGTAAGCGCTTTCTTT
TRBJ2-3,15,TRBD1,TRBV10-3,-,CASRGTGRVADTQYF,TGTGCCTCCAGGGGGACAGGGAGAGTGGCAGATACGCAGTATTTT
TRBJ2-7,14,-,TRBV7-8,-,CASSSETAYYEQYF,TGTGCCAGCAGCTCCGAGACAGCATACTACGAGCAGTACTTC
TRBJ1-1,15,-,TRBV10-3,once,CAISESRGGGTEAFF,TGTGCCATCAGTGAGTCGAGGGGAGGGGGCACTGAAGCTTTCTTT
TRBJ1-1,13,-,TRBV12-3/TRBV12-4,-,CASRPGQPDEAFF,TGTGCCAGCAGACCCGGACAGCCAGATGAAGCTTTCTTT
TRBJ1-6,15,-,TRBV7-2,-,CASTMGGKQNSPLHF,TGTGCCAGCACCATGGGGGGAAAACAAAATTCACCCCTCCACTTT
TRBJ2-5,12,-,TRBV7-2,-,CASSGVRETQYF,TGTGCCAGCAGCGGGGTTCGGGAGACCCAGTACTTC
TRBJ2-3,13,-,TRBV7-8,-,CASSLEGLDTQYF,TGTGCCAGCAGCTTAGAAGGACTCGATACGCAGTATTTT
TRBJ2-3,17,TRBD2,TRBV7-4,-,CASSRLAGPPGTDTQYF,TGTGCCAGCAGCAGACTAGCGGGCCCACCGGGCACAGATACGCAGTATTTT
TRBJ1-4,12,-,TRBV7-8,-,CASSLGREKLFF,TGTGCCAGCAGCTTAGGGAGGGAAAAACTGTTTTTT
TRBJ2-7,13,-,TRBV7-6,once,CASSLSGVPEQYF,TGTGCCAGCAGCTTATCGGGAGTTCCCGAGCAGTACTTC
TRBJ1-2,13,-,TRBV29-1,-,CSVRGDGDYGYTF,TGCAGCGTTAGGGGAGACGGGGACTATGGCTACACCTTC
TRBJ2-2,15,TRBD1,TRBV11-2,many,CASSPGQGWTGELFF,TGTGCCAGCAGCCCTGGACAGGGTTGGACCGGGGAGCTGTTTTTT
TRBJ2-3,12,TRBD2,TRBV7-2,-,CASNVAGDTQYF,TGTGCCAGCAACGTAGCGGGAGATACGCAGTATTTT
TRBJ1-1,15,TRBD1,TRBV2,-,CASRADRVMNTEAFF,TGTGCCAGCAGAGCAGACAGGGTCATGAACACTGAAGCTTTCTTT
TRBJ1-1,12,-,TRBV12-3/TRBV12-4,-,CATRSLVTEAFF,TGTGCCACGCGAAGTTTGGTCACTGAAGCTTTCTTT
TRBJ2-7,13,-,TRBV12-3/TRBV12-4,once,CASSGGIGYEQYF,TGTGCCAGCAGTGGAGGGATTGGTTACGAGCAGTACTTC
TRBJ2-5,12,-,TRBV12-3/TRBV12-4,-,CASRTARGTQYF,TGTGCCAGCAGGACGGCGAGAGGGACCCAGTACTTC
TRBJ2-7,14,-,TRBV20-1,few,CSASTGVLSYEQYF,TGCAGTGCAAGCACAGGTGTTCTCTCCTACGAGCAGTACTTC
TRBJ2-3,14,TRBD2,TRBV20-1,-,CSASSGTPADTQYF,TGCAGTGCTAGTAGCGGGACACCTGCAGATACGCAGTATTTT
TRBJ1-1,14,-,TRBV6-5,-,CASSYYGVRTEAFF,TGTGCCAGCAGTTACTACGGGGTTAGGACTGAAGCTTTCTTT
TRBJ1-1,13,-,TRBV7-2,many,CASSFFENTEAFF,TGTGCCAGCAGCTTTTTCGAGAACACTGAAGCTTTCTTT
TRBJ2-1,15,TRBD2,TRBV7-8,-,CASSLRAGGRDEQFF,TGTGCCAGCAGCTTAAGAGCGGGGGGGAGGGATGAGCAGTTCTTC
TRBJ2-5,17,TRBD1,TRBV7-6,few,CASSTRTGGPFEETQYF,TGTGCCAGCAGCACTCGGACAGGGGGCCCTTTTGAAGAGACCCAGTACTTC
TRBJ2-1,17,-,TRBV4-3,-,CASSRSFRGASYNEQFF,TGCGCCAGCAGCCGCAGCTTCAGGGGGGCGTCCTACAATGAGCAGTTCTTC
TRBJ2-5,18,TRBD2,TRBV7-2,few,CASSFPGVEREGGETQYF,TGTGCCAGCAGCTTCCCCGGGGTCGAGCGGGAGGGTGGAGAGACCCAGTACTTC
TRBJ2-1,15,-,TRBV7-9,many,CASSPKPRIGNEQFF,TGTGCCAGCAGCCCTAAGCCACGGATCGGGAATGAGCAGTTCTTC
TRBJ2-1,16,TRBD2,TRBV28,-,CASSLSLAGVPNEQFF,TGTGCCAGCAGTTTATCACTAGCGGGGGTTCCCAATGAGCAGTTCTTC
TRBJ2-3,13,-,TRBV24-1,-,CATSDPGVDTQYF,TGTGCCACCAGTGATCCGGGGGTAGATACGCAGTATTTT
TRBJ2-3,12,-,TRBV7-2,-,CASSRPMDTQYF,TGTGCCAGCAGCCGTCCTATGGATACGCAGTATTTT
TRBJ2-7,14,TRBD1,TRBV15,-,CATSRDLRQGEQYF,TGTGCCACCAGCAGAGATCTCAGACAGGGCGAGCAGTACTTC
TRBJ1-4,16,-,TRBV7-4,-,CASSLALSATNEKLFF,TGTGCCAGCAGCTTGGCCCTCTCAGCAACTAATGAAAAACTGTTTTTT
TRBJ2-1,16,-,TRBV4-1,-,CASSQVPQSSYNEQFF,TGCGCCAGCAGCCAAGTACCTCAGAGCTCCTACAATGAGCAGTTCTTC
TRBJ2-2,16,-,TRBV5-4,few,CASRSWSTDLRGELFF,TGTGCCAGCCGCTCGTGGTCTACAGACCTCCGCGGGGAGCTGTTTTTT
TRBJ1-5,13,-,TRBV12-5,-,CASGLVPNQPQHF,TGTGCTAGTGGTTTGGTTCCGAATCAGCCCCAGCATTTT
TRBJ2-5,13,-,TRBV7-2,-,CASSLVIGETLYF,TGTGCCAGCAGCTTAGTAATCGGGGAGACCCTGTACTTC
TRBJ2-2,16,-,TRBV12-3/TRBV12-4,-,CASSPFGGSNTGELFF,TGTGCCAGCAGTCCTTTCGGGGGATCGAACACCGGGGAGCTGTTTTTT
TRBJ1-1,15,-,TRBV7-9,few,CASSIPGLEGTEAFF,TGTGCCAGCAGCATCCCAGGGTTGGAGGGCACTGAAGCTTTCTTT
TRBJ2-3,13,-,TRBV2,-,CASTWGRTDTQYF,TGTGCCAGCACTTGGGGGAGAACAGATACGCAGTATTTT
TRBJ1-2,13,TRBD1,TRBV27,few,CASSRQGFDGYTF,TGTGCCAGCAGCCGACAGGGGTTCGATGGCTACACCTTC
TRBJ1-1,10,-,TRBV12-3/TRBV12-4,few,CASRRTEAFF,TGTGCCAGCAGACGCACTGAAGCTTTCTTT
TRBJ1-6,14,-,TRBV7-2,-,CASSLGARNSPLHF,TGTGCCAGCAGCTTAGGGGCCCGGAATTCACCCCTCCACTTT
TRBJ2-3,14,-,TRBV7-9,-,CASRLPSGTDTQYF,TGTGCCAGCAGGCTCCCCTCCGGCACAGATACGCAGTATTTT